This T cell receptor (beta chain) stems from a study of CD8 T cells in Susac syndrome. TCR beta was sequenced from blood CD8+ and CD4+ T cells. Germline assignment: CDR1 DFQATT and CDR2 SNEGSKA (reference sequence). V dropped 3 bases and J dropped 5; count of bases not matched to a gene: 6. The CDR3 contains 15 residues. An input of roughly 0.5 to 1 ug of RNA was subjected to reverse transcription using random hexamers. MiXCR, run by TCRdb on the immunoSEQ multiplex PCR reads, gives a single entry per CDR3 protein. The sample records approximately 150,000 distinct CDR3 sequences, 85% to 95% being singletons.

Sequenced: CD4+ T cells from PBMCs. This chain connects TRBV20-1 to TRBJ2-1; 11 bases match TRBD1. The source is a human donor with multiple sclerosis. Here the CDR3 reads CSARGQGDGNNEQFF. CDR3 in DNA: TGCAGTGCTAGGGGACAGGGGGACGGAAACAATGAGCAGTTCTTC.